A single sample is the source of the 27 T cell receptor beta chains below, sequenced in a study of blood T cell repertoires in COVID-19. The protocol was immunoSEQ multiplex PCR, while the TCRdb copy is restricted to in-frame clones and leaves out a portion. The sample contains 190,000 or so clones, just under 90% of which appear only once. Sequencing was carried out using peripheral blood. Receptors originate from a woman under 30 who had recovered from COVID-19.

This chain uses TRBV7-9 with TRBJ2-1; TRBD2 aligns across 11 bases. V shed 6 bases and J 4 bases; nucleotides not matched to a gene: 8. The CDR3 is 16 amino acids. CDR1 is SEHNR, CDR2 FQNEAQ, per germline (reference sequence). The CDR3 sequence: CASSYSGRGEYNEQFF. CDR3 bases: TGTGCCAGCAGTTATAGCGGGAGGGGGGAATACAATGAGCAGTTCTTC.

The V call is TRBV5-6, the J call TRBJ2-5; the match to TRBD2 covers 8 bases. Germline loops: CDR1 SGHDT, CDR2 YYEEEE. Trimming cost V 7 bases and J 5 bases; bases outside gene matches: 10. The CDR3 contains 14 residues. CDR3 region: CASSLRGGLETQYF. The CDR3 DNA follows: TGTGCCAGCTCACTTCGGGGGGGATTGGAGACCCAGTACTTC.

The rearrangement links TRBV7-2 to TRBJ2-5, with a possible D match to TRBD2 (5 bases). Trimming shortened V by 5 bases and J by 5 bases, and 18 bases separated the two germline ends. This CDR3 has 15 residues. CDR1 SGHTA and CDR2 FQGNSA come from the germline V gene. CDR3 sequence: CASSPGPGRGETQYF. The CDR3, as DNA: TGTGCCAGCAGCCCCGGGCCGGGGAGAGGGGAGACCCAGTACTTC.

V is TRBV7-9 and J is TRBJ2-1; D call uncertain. The CDR3 contains 14 residues. Germline CDR1 reads SEHNR; CDR2 reads FQNEAQ (reference sequence). V was cut by 0 bases and J by 6 bases, with 9 bases left in between. This CDR3 is CASSLAATSNEQFF. The CDR3 DNA reads as TGTGCCAGCAGCTTAGCAGCTACCTCCAATGAGCAGTTCTTC.

The chain is built from TRBV20-1 and TRBJ2-7; the D gene is possibly TRBD2 (5 bases). V lost 3 bases and J lost 4, with 22 bases in between. The CDR3 consists of 16 residues. Per the germline V gene, CDR1 is DFQATT and CDR2 is SNEGSKA (reference sequence). CDR3 DNA: TGCAGTGCTAGTAGCTCTGACGGGCGGGCGGTATACGAGCAGTACGTC. Its translation is CSASSSDGRAVYEQYV.

This clone has a single count. The chain carries TRBV5-8 and TRBJ1-5; no clear D. The V and J ends lost 2 bases and 4 bases respectively, with 7 bases between them. The CDR3 is 13 amino acids. CDR1 SGHTS and CDR2 YDEGEE come from the germline V gene. Here the CDR3 DNA reads TGTGCCAGCAGCTTTGGCCAGAATCAGCCCCAGCATTTT. Its protein product is CASSFGQNQPQHF.

The chain uses TRBV2 and TRBJ2-1; 10 bases align to TRBD1. This CDR3 contains 14 residues. Germline lookup yields CDR1 SNHLY and CDR2 FYNNEI. Unmatched junction bases numbered 5, after V lost 4 bases and J lost 8 bases. CDR3 DNA: TGTGCCAGCAGTGGGACAGGGGGAAGGGATGAGCAGTTCTTC. Amino acids: CASSGTGGRDEQFF.

The chain links TRBV6-5 to TRBJ2-2, with TRBD2 identical over 13 bases. After removal of 5 bases from V and 4 bases from J, the junction contained 1 base not matched to a gene. The CDR3 runs to 15 residues. Germline CDR1 is MNHEY and CDR2 is SVGAGI. The CDR3 here is CASSTSGGVTGELFF. CDR3 nucleotides: TGTGCCAGCAGTACTAGCGGGGGGGTCACCGGGGAGCTGTTTTTT.

The rearrangement uses TRBV19 and TRBJ1-2; 9 positions match TRBD1. Germline V lookup: CDR1 LNHDA, CDR2 SQIVND (reference sequence). The length of the CDR3 is 16 residues. Unmatched junction bases numbered 13, after V lost 9 bases and J lost 2 bases. The CDR3 bases are TGTGCCAGCCATACAGGGGGCGTACTCGGAAACTATGGCTACACCTTC. As protein: CASHTGGVLGNYGYTF.

This chain joins TRBV3-1 (or the pseudogene TRBV3-2) and TRBJ1-6; no clear D. This CDR3 spans 14 amino acids. The V gene lost 3 bases and the J gene lost 2 bases, with 5 bases spanning the gap. CDR1 LGHDT and CDR2 YNNKEL come from the germline V gene (reference sequence). The CDR3 DNA follows: TGTGCCAGCAGCCAGGGCCCCTATAATTCACCCCTCCACTTT. Amino acid sequence: CASSQGPYNSPLHF.

V is TRBV7-8 and J is TRBJ1-5, with a weak D call TRBD1 (6 bases). The CDR3 is made up of 15 amino acids. V gave up 2 bases and J gave up 0 bases, with 8 bases separating them. Germline CDR1 reads SGHVS; CDR2 reads FQNEAQ. The CDR3 protein is CASSLTGNSNQPQHF. In DNA form, the CDR3 reads TGTGCCAGCAGCTTAACAGGGAATAGCAATCAGCCCCAGCATTTT.

The V call is TRBV6-5, the J call TRBJ2-1; D is uncertain. The CDR3 is 14 amino acids. V was clipped by 0 bases and J by 4 bases, with 7 bases between them. Germline V CDR1 and CDR2: MNHEY, SVGAGI. CDR3 sequence: CASSYSQDYNEQFF. The CDR3 nucleotides are TGTGCCAGCAGTTACTCCCAGGATTACAATGAGCAGTTCTTC.

This clone was found once. The chain carries TRBV4-3 and TRBJ2-3, with TRBD1 matching over 7 bases. J gave up 6 bases and V 4 bases, and 7 bases lay outside the gene matches. CDR1 and CDR2 (germline): LGHNA, YSLEER. CDR3 length: 14 residues. In DNA form, the CDR3 reads TGCGCCAGCAGCCCAGAACAGGGGTCGGATACGCAGTATTTT. Its protein product is CASSPEQGSDTQYF.

The chain carries TRBV24-1 and TRBJ2-2; D remains ambiguous. This CDR3 has 16 amino acids. V was pared by 0 bases and J by 3 bases, with 10 bases between. Germline CDR1 KGHDR, CDR2 SFDVKD. DNA of the CDR3: TGTGCCACCAGTGATTTGTACGGGTTTGACACCGGGGAGCTGTTTTTT. Its translation is CATSDLYGFDTGELFF.

This clone occurred a few times. The chain has TRBV5-5 and TRBJ1-3; D possibly corresponds to TRBD1 (5 bases). Germline CDR1 is SGHKS and CDR2 is YYEKEE (reference sequence). The CDR3 contains 18 residues. The germline V and J ends were trimmed by 0 bases and 3 bases, with 19 bases remaining between them. CDR3 sequence (DNA): TGTGCCAGCAGCTTGGGGGGCTCCGGAATCAGTGGTGGAAACACCATATATTTT. Encoded protein: CASSLGGSGISGGNTIYF. Supplemented by reference TRBV5-5 and TRBJ1-3, the full variable domain reads DAGVTQSPTHLIKTRGQQVTLRCSPISGHKSVSWYQQVLGQGPQFIFQYYEKEERGRGNFPDRFSARQFPNYSSELNVNALLLGDSALYLCASSLGGSGISGGNTIYFGEGSWLTVV.

The chain uses TRBV5-1 and TRBJ2-3, with 11 bases that match TRBD2. V gave up 1 base and J gave up 4 bases; unmatched junction bases: 2. Germline CDR1 reads SGHRS; CDR2 reads YFSETQ. This CDR3 is built from 15 residues. CDR3 in amino acids: CASSLTSGGPDTQYF. Here the CDR3 DNA reads TGCGCCAGCAGCTTGACTAGCGGGGGCCCAGATACGCAGTATTTT. Variable domain in full (rest from reference TRBV5-1 and TRBJ2-3): KAGVTQTPRYLIKTRGQQVTLSCSPISGHRSVSWYQQTPGQGLQFLFEYFSETQRNKGNFPGRFSGRQFSNSRSEMNVSTLELGDSALYLCASSLTSGGPDTQYFGPGTRLTVL.

This clone was detected once. The V call is TRBV2, the J call TRBJ2-3, with 11 bases identical to TRBD2. The J segment lost 6 bases and the V segment lost 4 bases, leaving 9 bases of the junction unmatched. Germline assignment: CDR1 SNHLY and CDR2 FYNNEI. CDR3 size: 16 residues. The CDR3 DNA is TGTGCCAGCAGTGGACTAGCGGGATCGATTGCCGATACGCAGTATTTT. It translates to CASSGLAGSIADTQYF.

The chain joins TRBV7-3 to TRBJ1-6; 7 bases are a match to TRBD1. The CDR3 runs to 16 residues. CDR1 is SGHTA and CDR2 is FQGTGA in the germline V gene. J lost 7 bases, V lost 2 bases, and 8 bases had no gene match. This CDR3 reads CASSLLGTERNSPLHF. CDR3 coding DNA: TGTGCCAGCAGCTTATTAGGGACAGAGCGGAATTCACCCCTCCACTTT.

The chain uses TRBV6-5 and TRBJ2-2; TRBD2 agrees at 10 bases. This CDR3 spans 16 amino acids. With V trimmed by 4 bases and J by 6 bases, 8 bases remained unmatched. Germline CDR1 reads MNHEY; CDR2 reads SVGAGI. CDR3 sequence (DNA): TGTGCCAGCAGTTCCAAGCGGGAGGGCCCCCCCGGGGAGCTGTTTTTT. Translation gives CASSSKREGPPGELFF.

This CDR3 is CASSLSGGDNEKLFF. CDR3 nucleotides: TGTGCCAGCAGTCTCAGCGGGGGGGATAATGAAAAACTGTTTTTT. The chain joins TRBV2 to TRBJ1-4; possible D gene TRBD1, 5 bases. V was cut by 5 bases and J by 4 bases, with 14 bases left in between. The germline V gene has CDR1 SNHLY and CDR2 FYNNEI. The CDR3 extends over 15 amino acids. The whole variable domain, remainder taken from reference TRBV2 and TRBJ1-4, is EPEVTQTPSHQVTQMGQEVILRCVPISNHLYFYWYRQILGQKVEFLVSFYNNEISEKSEIFDDQFSVERPDGSNFTLKIRSTKLEDSAMYFCASSLSGGDNEKLFFGSGTQLSVL.

The genes are TRBV20-1 and TRBJ1-3; D not resolved. This CDR3 region has 14 residues. In germline, CDR1 is DFQATT, CDR2 SNEGSKA (reference sequence). With 3 bases removed from V and 0 bases from J, the gap between germline ends came to 9 bases. CDR3 DNA sequence: TGCAGTGCTAGTCCTGTTTTCTCTGGAAACACCATATATTTT. As protein: CSASPVFSGNTIYF.

The chain links TRBV24-1 to TRBJ1-2, with a tentative D call TRBD1 (5 bases). V lost 5 bases to trimming and J lost 5 bases, with 8 bases between them. The germline V gene encodes CDR1 KGHDR and CDR2 SFDVKD. The CDR3 consists of 12 residues. The CDR3, as DNA: TGTGCCACCAGTGGGCAGGGTTATGGCTACACCTTC. Protein sequence: CATSGQGYGYTF.

The chain combines TRBV6-2 or TRBV6-3 with TRBJ1-5; possibly TRBD1 for D (5 bases). Trimming shortened V by 4 bases and J by 5 bases, and 12 bases separated the two germline ends. The V gene's germline CDR1 is MNHEY and CDR2 SVGEGT. This CDR3 has 14 residues. This CDR3 is CASSSWQGYQPQHF. As DNA, the CDR3 is TGTGCCAGCAGTTCGTGGCAGGGTTATCAGCCCCAGCATTTT.

V is TRBV5-6 and J is TRBJ1-6; possibly TRBD1 for D (5 bases). Germline V gives CDR1 SGHDT, CDR2 YYEEEE. The CDR3 totals 15 residues. Between the trimmed V and J ends, which lost 2 bases and 9 bases, there was a span of 15 bases. This chain's CDR3 is CASSFLGRGVSPLHF. The CDR3 region has the DNA TGTGCCAGCAGCTTCTTGGGGAGGGGTGTTTCACCCCTCCACTTT.

The J gene is TRBJ1-2, the V gene TRBV4-3; D may be TRBD1 (6 bases). CDR1 and CDR2 (germline): LGHNA, YSLEER. The CDR3 consists of 15 residues. Trimming stripped 0 bases from V and 4 bases from J, with 12 bases between. CDR3 region: CASSQDFQGIYGYTF. DNA for the CDR3: TGCGCCAGCAGCCAAGATTTTCAGGGGATCTATGGCTACACCTTC.

V usage is TRBV5-5 and J usage is TRBJ1-4; D not resolved. Trimming pared 2 bases from V and 0 bases from J, leaving 5 bases between. Germline CDR1 reads SGHKS; CDR2 reads YYEKEE (reference sequence). The CDR3 covers 14 residues. The CDR3 sequence: CASSFRATNEKLFF. DNA of the CDR3: TGTGCCAGCAGCTTCCGTGCAACTAATGAAAAACTGTTTTTT.

V is TRBV7-2 and J is TRBJ2-5; tentatively, D is TRBD2 (7 bases). The V gene lost 5 bases and the J gene lost 5 bases, with 21 bases spanning the gap. The germline V gene encodes CDR1 SGHTA and CDR2 FQGNSA. This CDR3 has 16 amino acids. The CDR3 reads CASSVTNSGGRETQYF. CDR3 sequence (DNA): TGTGCCAGCAGCGTGACCAACTCCGGGGGGCGGGAGACCCAGTACTTC. Drawing the rest from reference TRBV7-2 and TRBJ2-5, the complete variable domain is GAGVSQSPSNKVTEKGKDVELRCDPISGHTALYWYRQSLGQGLEFLIYFQGNSAPDKSGLPSDRFSAERTGGSVSTLTIQRTQQEDSAVYLCASSVTNSGGRETQYFGPGTRLLVL.